These 10 T cell receptor beta chains were all obtained from the same sample, sequenced in a study of T cell changes during pregnancy in multiple sclerosis. This table comes from immunoSEQ multiplex PCR, and its TCRdb copy is limited to in-frame clones, with some not included. The sample has 100,000 or so clones, approximately 94% seen once; the top ten hold 0.99%. Sample: peripheral blood, taken after pregnancy. These receptors all come from a female donor with multiple sclerosis, enrolled in a pregnancy study.

The chain carries TRBV4-1 and TRBJ2-5; D ambiguous. The V and J ends lost 5 bases and 0 bases respectively, with 10 bases between them. Germline CDR1 and CDR2: MGHRA and YSYEKL. This CDR3 has 14 residues. This CDR3 reads CASSAVDNQETQYF. CDR3 DNA sequence: TGCGCCAGCAGCGCAGTCGACAACCAAGAGACCCAGTACTTC.

The CDR3 nucleotides read TGTGCCATAACAGGGGGCGCAACTAATGAAAAACTGTTTTTT. This encodes CAITGGATNEKLFF. The rearrangement links TRBV30 to TRBJ1-4, with TRBD1 identical over 9 bases. Germline CDR1 is GTSNPN and CDR2 is SVGIG (reference sequence). The CDR3 runs to 14 residues. The J segment lost 0 bases and the V segment lost 8 bases, leaving 4 bases of the junction unmatched.

The chain has TRBV5-6 and TRBJ2-1; the match to TRBD2 covers 11 bases. The germline V gene encodes CDR1 SGHDT and CDR2 YYEEEE. J was trimmed by 5 bases and V by 4 bases; bases with no gene match: 2. The CDR3 loop spans 14 amino acids. The CDR3 coding sequence is TGTGCCAGCAGCCCGGGACTAGCGGACAATGAGCAGTTCTTC. This sequence encodes CASSPGLADNEQFF.

CDR3 in DNA: TGTGCCAGCAGCTCCGGGACAGGGAGTGGGGCCAACGTCCTGACTTTC. This translates into CASSSGTGSGANVLTF. This rearrangement joins TRBV2 to TRBJ2-6; 9 positions match TRBD1. The CDR3 is 16 residues long. The V segment lost 6 bases and the J segment 3 bases; nucleotides outside the gene matches: 6. CDR1 SNHLY and CDR2 FYNNEI come from the germline V gene.

This chain connects TRBV10-2 to TRBJ2-1; D uncertain. Trimming stripped 7 bases from V and 0 bases from J, with 10 bases between. This CDR3 is 14 amino acids long. The germline gives CDR1 WSHSY, CDR2 SAAADI. The CDR3 region is CASTTSPSYNEQFF. The DNA for the CDR3 is TGCGCCAGCACGACTTCGCCCTCCTACAATGAGCAGTTCTTC.

CDR3 sequence reads: CASSFAGQYTEAFF. CDR3 nucleotide sequence: TGTGCCAGCAGCTTTGCGGGACAGTACACTGAAGCTTTCTTT. V gene TRBV7-9 combines with J gene TRBJ1-1; TRBD1 matches 7 bases. The germline gives CDR1 SEHNR, CDR2 FQNEAQ (reference sequence). The trim removed 3 bases at V and 3 bases at J, leaving 4 bases unmatched. The CDR3 extends over 14 amino acids.

The CDR3 DNA is TGTGCCTGGGAAGGACAGCTATCCACTGAAGCTTTCTTT. Amino acids: CAWEGQLSTEAFF. The chain has TRBV30 and TRBJ1-1; D may be TRBD1 (6 bases). Germline V CDR1 and CDR2: GTSNPN, SVGIG (reference sequence). The CDR3 is 13 amino acids. The V end was cut by 5 bases, the J end by 4 bases, with 14 bases between.

The chain employs TRBV30 and TRBJ2-2; perhaps TRBD1 as D (5 bases). This CDR3 is built from 13 residues. Between the trimmed V and J ends, which lost 3 bases and 5 bases, there was a span of 10 bases. CDR1 is GTSNPN, CDR2 SVGIG, per germline (reference sequence). The CDR3 protein is CAWSPGYTGELFF. For the CDR3, the DNA is TGTGCCTGGAGCCCAGGGTATACCGGGGAGCTGTTTTTT. The full variable domain, with the rest looked up from reference TRBV30 and TRBJ2-2, is SQTIHQWPATLVQPVGSPLSLECTVEGTSNPNLYWYRQAAGRGLQLLFYSVGIGQISSEVPQNLSASRPQDRQFILSSKKLLLSDSGFYLCAWSPGYTGELFFGEGSRLTVL.

The rearrangement links TRBV19 to TRBJ1-5; weak D call: TRBD1 (6 bases). Between the trimmed V and J ends, which lost 0 bases and 1 base, there was a span of 10 bases. This CDR3 is built from 16 residues. Germline V lookup: CDR1 LNHDA, CDR2 SQIVND (reference sequence). CDR3 DNA: TGTGCCAGTAGTATAGAGGGGGCAAGGAGCAATCAGCCCCAGCATTTT. Translation: CASSIEGARSNQPQHF.

The CDR3 reads CASSYSPGTSYEQYF. The CDR3 DNA sequence: TGTGCCAGCAGTTACAGCCCCGGGACTAGCTACGAGCAGTACTTC. The rearrangement joins TRBV6-5 to TRBJ2-7, with TRBD2 matching over 8 bases. The V gene end was trimmed by 2 bases and the J gene end by 3 bases; junction bases not matched to a gene: 6. The CDR3 length is 15 residues. Germline values: CDR1 MNHEY, CDR2 SVGAGI.